What follows is one T cell receptor (beta chain) and its context. Sequencing used immunoSEQ multiplex PCR; TCRdb keeps in-frame clones, though not all of them. This sample has roughly 120,000 clones, with 93% found just once. The data are from a study of control samples from healthy donors and cancer patients. From germline, CDR1 is SGHVS and CDR2 FNYEAQ. The CDR3 is 14 amino acids. With 5 bases clipped from V and 5 bases from J, the junction kept 7 bases outside the gene matches. The V call is TRBV7-6, the J call TRBJ2-7, with 9 bases fitting TRBD1. The clonotype originates from a young man in good health. Sequenced input: blood. This CDR3 reads CASSAPGQGHEQYF. The CDR3 DNA sequence: TGTGCCAGCAGCGCGCCGGGACAGGGCCACGAGCAGTACTTC.